This T cell receptor beta chain was retrieved from a study of cytomegalovirus exposure and HLA in healthy donors. As for this clone: As yet, its antigen is unknown.

Regarding the study as a whole: Associated with cytomegalovirus, according to the listing, were 150 to 200 TCR beta chains.

TCRdb keeps only in-frame clones here, not all; method: immunoSEQ multiplex PCR. The profile shows about 160,000 clones, about nine tenths of them singletons. Germline CDR1 reads SGHTA; CDR2 reads FQGTGA. This CDR3 is 11 amino acids long. Trimming took off 4 bases at V and 4 bases at J, with 3 bases between the two ends. V is TRBV7-3 and J is TRBJ2-3; D is undetermined. The clonotype comes from a man younger than 35 in good health and CMV-seropositive. Source material: PBMCs. Here the CDR3 DNA reads TGTGCCAGCAGCTCGTCAGATACGCAGTATTTT. Its translation: CASSSSDTQYF. The full variable domain, rest sourced from reference TRBV7-3 and TRBJ2-3, is GAGVSQTPSNKVTEKGKYVELRCDPISGHTALYWYRQSLGQGPEFLIYFQGTGAADDSGLPNDRFFAVRPEGSVSTLKIQRTERGDSAVYLCASSSSDTQYFGPGTRLTVL.